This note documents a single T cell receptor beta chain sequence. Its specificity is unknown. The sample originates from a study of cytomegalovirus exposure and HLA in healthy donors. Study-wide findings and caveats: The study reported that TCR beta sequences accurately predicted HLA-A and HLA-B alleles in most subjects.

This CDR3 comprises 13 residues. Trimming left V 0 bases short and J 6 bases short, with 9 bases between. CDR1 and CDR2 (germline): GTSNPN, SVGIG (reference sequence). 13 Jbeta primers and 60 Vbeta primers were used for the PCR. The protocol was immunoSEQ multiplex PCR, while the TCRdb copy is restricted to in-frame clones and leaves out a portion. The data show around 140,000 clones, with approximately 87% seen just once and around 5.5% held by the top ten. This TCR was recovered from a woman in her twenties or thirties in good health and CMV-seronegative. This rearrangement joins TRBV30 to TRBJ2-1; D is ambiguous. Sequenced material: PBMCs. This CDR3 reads CAWSVTRSNEQFF. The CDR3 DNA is TGTGCCTGGAGTGTAACCCGGTCCAATGAGCAGTTCTTC.